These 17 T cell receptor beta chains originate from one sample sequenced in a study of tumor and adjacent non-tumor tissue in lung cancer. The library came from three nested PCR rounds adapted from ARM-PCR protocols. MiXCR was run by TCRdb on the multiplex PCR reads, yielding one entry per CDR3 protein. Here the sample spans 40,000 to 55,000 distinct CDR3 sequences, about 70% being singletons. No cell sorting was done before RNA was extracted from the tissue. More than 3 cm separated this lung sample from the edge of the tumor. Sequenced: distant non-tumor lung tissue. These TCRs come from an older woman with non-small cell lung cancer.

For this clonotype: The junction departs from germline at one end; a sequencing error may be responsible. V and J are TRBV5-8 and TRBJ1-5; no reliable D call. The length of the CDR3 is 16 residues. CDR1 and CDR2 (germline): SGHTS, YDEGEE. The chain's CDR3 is CASSLVAGMENEPQHF. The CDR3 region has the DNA TGTGCCAGCAGCTTGGTTGCTGGGATGGAAAATGAGCCTCAGCATTTT.

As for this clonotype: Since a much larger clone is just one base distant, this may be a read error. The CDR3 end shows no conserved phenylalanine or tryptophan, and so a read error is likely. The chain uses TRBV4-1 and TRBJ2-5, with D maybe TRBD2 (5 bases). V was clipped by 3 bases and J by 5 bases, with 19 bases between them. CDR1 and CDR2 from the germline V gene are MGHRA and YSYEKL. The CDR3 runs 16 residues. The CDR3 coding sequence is TGCGCCAGCAGCCAGGGGATTGGGGAGCTGGGGGAGACCCAGTACCTC. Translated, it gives CASSQGIGELGETQYL.

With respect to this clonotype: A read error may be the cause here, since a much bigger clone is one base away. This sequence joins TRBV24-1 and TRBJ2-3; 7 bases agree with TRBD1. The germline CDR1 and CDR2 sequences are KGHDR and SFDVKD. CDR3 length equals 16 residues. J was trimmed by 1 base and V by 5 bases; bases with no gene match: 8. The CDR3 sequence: CATSGRKGAGTDTQYF. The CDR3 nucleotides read TGTGCCACCAGTGGCAGAAAGGGGGCCGGCACAGATACGCAGTATTTT.

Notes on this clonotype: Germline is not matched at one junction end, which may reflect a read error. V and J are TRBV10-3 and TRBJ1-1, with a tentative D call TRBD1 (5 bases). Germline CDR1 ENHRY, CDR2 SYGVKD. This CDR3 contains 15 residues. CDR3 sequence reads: CAISGGRGLDTEAIF. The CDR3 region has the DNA TGTGCCATCAGTGGCGGGCGGGGACTGGACACTGAAGCTATCTTT.

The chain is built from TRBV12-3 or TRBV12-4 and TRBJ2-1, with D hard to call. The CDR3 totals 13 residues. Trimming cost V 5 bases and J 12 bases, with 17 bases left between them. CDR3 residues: CASSNRNRQVQFF. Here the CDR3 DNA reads TGTGCCAGCAGTAATCGGAACCGCCAGGTGCAGTTCTTC.

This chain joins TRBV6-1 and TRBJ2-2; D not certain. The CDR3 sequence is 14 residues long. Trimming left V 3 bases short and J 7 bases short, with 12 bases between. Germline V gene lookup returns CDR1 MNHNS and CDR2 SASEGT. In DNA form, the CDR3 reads TGTGCCAGCAGTGATGCGCAGCAATTCGGGGAGCTGTTTTTT. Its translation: CASSDAQQFGELFF.

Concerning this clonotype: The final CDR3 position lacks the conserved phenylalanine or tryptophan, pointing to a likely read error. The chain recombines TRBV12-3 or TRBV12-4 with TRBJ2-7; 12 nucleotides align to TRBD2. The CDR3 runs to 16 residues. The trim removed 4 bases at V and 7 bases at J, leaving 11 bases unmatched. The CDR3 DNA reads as TGTGCCAGCAGTTCTAGACTAGCGGGGGTCCAATATGAGCAGTACTAC. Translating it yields CASSSRLAGVQYEQYY.

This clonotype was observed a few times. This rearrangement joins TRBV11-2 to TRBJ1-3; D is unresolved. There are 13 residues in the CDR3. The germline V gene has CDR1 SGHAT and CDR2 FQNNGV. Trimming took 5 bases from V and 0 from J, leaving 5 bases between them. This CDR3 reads CASSSVSGNTIYF. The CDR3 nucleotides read TGTGCCAGCAGCAGCGTCTCTGGAAACACCATATATTTT. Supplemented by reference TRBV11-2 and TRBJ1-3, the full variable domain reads EAGVAQSPRYKIIEKRQSVAFWCNPISGHATLYWYQQILGQGPKLLIQFQNNGVVDDSQLPKDRFSAERLKGVDSTLKIQPAKLEDSAVYLCASSSVSGNTIYFGEGSWLTVV.

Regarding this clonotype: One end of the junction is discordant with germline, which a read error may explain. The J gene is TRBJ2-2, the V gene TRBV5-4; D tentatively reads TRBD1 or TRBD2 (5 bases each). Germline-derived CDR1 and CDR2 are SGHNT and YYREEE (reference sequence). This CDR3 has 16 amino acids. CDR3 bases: TGTGCCAGCAGCTTGGAAGTGACAGCGGACACCAGGGAACTGTTTTTT. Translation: CASSLEVTADTRELFF.

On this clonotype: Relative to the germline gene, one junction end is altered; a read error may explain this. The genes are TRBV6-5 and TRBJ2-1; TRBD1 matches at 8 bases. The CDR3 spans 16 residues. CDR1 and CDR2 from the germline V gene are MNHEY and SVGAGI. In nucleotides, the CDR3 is TGTGCCAGCAGTTACCCGGAGGACAGGGCTTACAACGAGCAGTTCTTC. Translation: CASSYPEDRAYNEQFF.

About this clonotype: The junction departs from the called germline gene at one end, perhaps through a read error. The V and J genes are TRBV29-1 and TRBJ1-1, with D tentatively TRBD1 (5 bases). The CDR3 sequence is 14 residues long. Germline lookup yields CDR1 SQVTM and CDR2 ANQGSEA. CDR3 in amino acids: CNVEGKAGNTEAFF. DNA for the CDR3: TGCAACGTTGAAGGGAAAGCAGGGAACACTGAAGCGTTCTTT.

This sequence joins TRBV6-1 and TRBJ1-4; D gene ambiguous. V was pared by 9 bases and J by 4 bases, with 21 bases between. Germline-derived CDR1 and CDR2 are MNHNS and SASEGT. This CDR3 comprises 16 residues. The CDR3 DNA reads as TGTGCCAGTAGTTCGGCGGAGGAGCAGGTTAATGAAAAACTGTTTTTT. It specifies CASSSAEEQVNEKLFF.

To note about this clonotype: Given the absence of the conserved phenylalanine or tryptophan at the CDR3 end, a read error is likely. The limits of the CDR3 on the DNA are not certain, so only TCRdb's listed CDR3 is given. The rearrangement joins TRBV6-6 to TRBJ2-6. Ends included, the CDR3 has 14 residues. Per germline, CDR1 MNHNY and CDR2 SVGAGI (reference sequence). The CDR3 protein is CASSYGSGANVLIS.

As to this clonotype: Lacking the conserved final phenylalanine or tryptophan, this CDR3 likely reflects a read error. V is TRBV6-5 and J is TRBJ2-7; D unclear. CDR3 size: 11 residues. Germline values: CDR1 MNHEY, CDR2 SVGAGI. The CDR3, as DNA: TGTGTCAGCAGTTACTTCGACGAGCAGTACATC. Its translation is CVSSYFDEQYI.

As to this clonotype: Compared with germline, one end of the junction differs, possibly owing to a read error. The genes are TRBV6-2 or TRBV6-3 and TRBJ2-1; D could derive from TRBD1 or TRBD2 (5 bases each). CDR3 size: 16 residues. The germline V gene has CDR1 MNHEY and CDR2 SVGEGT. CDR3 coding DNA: TGTGCCAGTAGCGACGAGACATGGGGTATGGACAATGAACAGTTCTTC. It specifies CASSDETWGMDNEQFF.

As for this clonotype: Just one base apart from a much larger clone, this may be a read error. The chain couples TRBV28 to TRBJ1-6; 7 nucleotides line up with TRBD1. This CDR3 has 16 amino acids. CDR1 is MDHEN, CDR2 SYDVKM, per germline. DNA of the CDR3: TGTACCAGCAGTTTTAGGGGGCGCGGGTATAATTCACCCCTCCACTTT. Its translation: CTSSFRGRGYNSPLHF.

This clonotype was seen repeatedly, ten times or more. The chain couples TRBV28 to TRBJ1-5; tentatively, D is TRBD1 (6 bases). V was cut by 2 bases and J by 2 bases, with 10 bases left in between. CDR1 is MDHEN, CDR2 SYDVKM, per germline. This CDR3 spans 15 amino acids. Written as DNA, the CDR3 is TGTGCCAGCAGTTTACGGGGGGCGGGCAATCAGCCCCAGCATTTT. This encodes CASSLRGAGNQPQHF.